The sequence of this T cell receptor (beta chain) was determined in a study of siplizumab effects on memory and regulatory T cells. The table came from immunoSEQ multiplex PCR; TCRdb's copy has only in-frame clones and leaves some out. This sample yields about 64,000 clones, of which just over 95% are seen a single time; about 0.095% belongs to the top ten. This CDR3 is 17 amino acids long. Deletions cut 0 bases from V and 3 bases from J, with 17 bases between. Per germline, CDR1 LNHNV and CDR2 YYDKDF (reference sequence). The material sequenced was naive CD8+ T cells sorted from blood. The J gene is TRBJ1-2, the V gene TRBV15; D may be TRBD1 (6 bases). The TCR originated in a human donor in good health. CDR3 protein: CATSRDLGAPRDYGYTF. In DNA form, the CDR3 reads TGTGCCACCAGCAGAGATCTGGGGGCGCCGCGGGACTATGGCTACACCTTC.